Below, one TCR beta chain is given with its context. Its antigen is still unknown. Genomic DNA, serving as template, underwent TCR beta VDJ and CDR3 profiling. TCRdb re-derived calls from the reads in MiXCR, one entry per CDR3 protein. The sample has 150,000 to 200,000 distinct CDR3 sequences; just under 50% are singletons. Patients included in sequencing had previously demonstrated CD8+CD57+ cell expansion by flow cytometry. These data come from a study of CD8+CD57+ T cells in acquired aplastic anemia. The study, taken as a whole, reports: For CD8+ Simpson's diversity, patients and controls showed no significant difference.

The germline V and J ends were trimmed by 7 bases and 7 bases, with 11 bases remaining between them. The CDR3 is 12 amino acids. Germline V lookup: CDR1 SQVTM, CDR2 ANQGSEA. The sequencing sample was made of sorted CD4+, CD8+, or CD8+CD57+ T cells (not recorded which) from PBMCs. This chain links TRBV29-1 with TRBJ1-6; D may be TRBD1 (5 bases). The receptor's source is a human donor with aplastic anemia. The CDR3 loop reads CSAGEGNSPLHF. The CDR3 DNA is TGCAGCGCTGGGGAGGGGAATTCACCCCTCCACTTT.